A single sample is the source of the 13 T cell receptor beta chains below, sequenced in a study of blood T cell repertoires in COVID-19. Measured with immunoSEQ multiplex PCR; TCRdb has only the in-frame clones, and not every one. The data contain fewer than 200,000 clones, 86% of them seen just once; the ten biggest clones take up approximately 23%. The sample taken for sequencing was PBMCs or T cells enriched from blood (not recorded which). These receptors were taken from a woman in her 40s in a cohort exposed to, infected with or recovered from COVID-19 (not recorded which).

This chain links TRBV27 with TRBJ1-2, with 9 nucleotides matching TRBD1. This CDR3 spans 13 amino acids. V lost 6 bases and J lost 4; bases outside the gene matches: 3. Per the germline V gene, CDR1 is MNHEY and CDR2 is SMNVEV (reference sequence). In DNA form, the CDR3 reads TGTGCCAGCAGGGGGACAGGGATCTATGGCTACACCTTC. Translated: CASRGTGIYGYTF.

The chain employs TRBV9 and TRBJ2-1, with D uncertain. The CDR3 has 14 residues. V was pared by 4 bases and J by 9 bases, with 17 bases between. CDR1 and CDR2 (germline): SGDLS, YYNGEE. CDR3 protein: CASSPRVGGLEQFF. CDR3 sequence (DNA): TGTGCCAGCAGCCCCCGGGTTGGTGGTCTTGAGCAGTTCTTC.

The chain joins TRBV4-2 to TRBJ2-3; weak D call: TRBD2 (5 bases). CDR1 and CDR2 from the germline V gene are LGHNA and YNFKEQ. Trimming stripped 4 bases from V and 4 bases from J, with 18 bases between. The CDR3 totals 16 residues. The CDR3 protein is CASSPPLLGGPDTQYF. For the CDR3, the DNA is TGTGCCAGCAGCCCTCCCTTACTAGGAGGTCCAGATACGCAGTATTTT.

DNA of the CDR3: TGTGCCAGTGGACAGGGTGGCGGTTTTAATGAGCAGTTCTTC. This gives the protein CASGQGGGFNEQFF. The chain carries TRBV2 and TRBJ2-1; 8 positions agree with TRBD1. CDR3 length equals 14 residues. Germline V CDR1 and CDR2: SNHLY, FYNNEI. The junction had 11 bases not matched to a gene; V was cut back by 9 bases and J by 7 bases.

The chain carries TRBV5-6 and TRBJ1-4, with a weak D call TRBD1 (6 bases). Per germline, CDR1 SGHDT and CDR2 YYEEEE. V was clipped by 4 bases and J by 10 bases, with 14 bases between them. There are 13 residues in the CDR3. The CDR3 DNA follows: TGTGCCAGCAGCCCGGGGGGGGCGGCAAAACTGTTTTTT. Encoded protein: CASSPGGAAKLFF.

The chain carries TRBV14 and TRBJ2-3; 10 bases fit TRBD1. The germline gives CDR1 SGHDN, CDR2 FVKESK. The length of the CDR3 is 16 residues. V lost 2 bases to trimming and J lost 6 bases; unmatched junction nucleotides: 8. As DNA, the CDR3 is TGTGCCAGCAGCCAACTGGGGACAGGGGAAGAGGATACGCAGTATTTT. Protein product: CASSQLGTGEEDTQYF.

The chain uses TRBV5-1 and TRBJ1-1; D may be TRBD1 (5 bases). The length of the CDR3 is 15 residues. Germline values: CDR1 SGHRS, CDR2 YFSETQ. V was trimmed by 0 bases and J by 0 bases, leaving 9 bases between them. The CDR3 reads CASSLAQDLNTEAFF. For the CDR3, the DNA is TGCGCCAGCAGCTTGGCACAGGACCTGAACACTGAAGCTTTCTTT.

This clone was seen once. The chain links TRBV9 to TRBJ1-5; D is unresolved. The CDR3 spans 15 residues. Looked up from germline, CDR1 is SGDLS and CDR2 is YYNGEE. V dropped 4 bases and J dropped 1 base, with 12 bases sitting between them. Here the CDR3 reads CASSPSGGSNQPQHF. The CDR3 DNA sequence: TGTGCCAGCAGCCCTTCAGGAGGGAGCAATCAGCCCCAGCATTTT. The whole variable domain, filled in from reference TRBV9 and TRBJ1-5, reads DSGVTQTPKHLITATGQRVTLRCSPRSGDLSVYWYQQSLDQGLQFLIQYYNGEERAKGNILERFSAQQFPDLHSELNLSSLELGDSALYFCASSPSGGSNQPQHFGDGTRLSIL.

This rearrangement joins TRBV11-2 to TRBJ2-7; a possible D gene is TRBD2 (5 bases). Germline V CDR1 and CDR2: SGHAT, FQNNGV. Deletions cut 5 bases from V and 4 bases from J, with 18 bases between. CDR3 size: 15 residues. This CDR3 reads CASSKAPSTTYEQYF. The DNA of the CDR3 is TGTGCCAGCAGCAAGGCGCCCTCGACTACTTACGAGCAGTACTTC.

Worth noting for this clone: Other DNA sequences in this specimen translate into the identical CDR3. The chain joins TRBV5-1 to TRBJ2-1; D perhaps matches TRBD1 (6 bases). Looked up from germline, CDR1 is SGHRS and CDR2 is YFSETQ. This CDR3 region has 13 residues. V shed 5 bases and J shed 3 bases, with 9 bases lying between them. This CDR3 reads CASSAQGYNEQFF. The CDR3 region has the DNA TGCGCCAGCAGTGCACAGGGCTACAATGAGCAGTTCTTC.

The CDR3 protein is CASTNPRTKYGYTF. The CDR3 coding sequence is TGTGCCAGCACCAACCCCCGGACAAAATATGGCTACACCTTC. The chain combines TRBV6-6 with TRBJ1-2; tentatively, D is TRBD1 (5 bases). The germline CDR1 and CDR2 sequences are MNHNY and SVGAGI (reference sequence). V was clipped by 7 bases and J by 5 bases, with 17 bases between them. This CDR3 spans 14 amino acids.

In regard to this clone: A junction boundary mismatches the germline segment, possibly from a read error. V is TRBV27 and J is TRBJ1-1, with a tentative D call TRBD1 (6 bases). This CDR3 region has 15 residues. The V gene's germline CDR1 is MNHEY and CDR2 SMNVEV (reference sequence). The CDR3 here is CASSLFGTLKTEAFF. Here the CDR3 DNA reads TGTGCCAGCAGTTTATTCGGGACATTGAAAACTGAAGCTTTCTTT.

The chain combines TRBV7-9 with TRBJ2-2; 12 positions match TRBD2. This CDR3 has 18 amino acids. Germline-derived CDR1 and CDR2 are SEHNR and FQNEAQ (reference sequence). V lost 1 base to trimming and J lost 2 bases; unmatched junction nucleotides: 5. The CDR3 protein is CASSLGSSGRANTGELFF. The CDR3 nucleotides read TGTGCCAGCAGCTTAGGCTCTAGCGGGAGGGCTAACACCGGGGAGCTGTTTTTT.